The T cell receptor (beta chain) described here comes from a study of PD-L1 blockade in urothelial cancer. Points from the study as a whole: Below-median pretreatment blood TCR clonality was a predictor of better survival.

Clones were read by immunoSEQ multiplex PCR, and TCRdb kept only the in-frame ones, dropping some. The repertoire includes just under 50,000 clones, about 86% of them detected once, and more than 3% sits in the top ten. Time point defined: pretreatment peripheral blood. CDR1 is SGHNT and CDR2 is YYREEE in the germline V gene (reference sequence). Deletions cut 4 bases from V and 1 base from J, with 11 bases between. The CDR3 has 15 amino acids. To note about this clone: Its antigen is currently unknown.

The source was PBMCs, collected around atezolizumab (anti-PD-L1) treatment. This receptor was obtained from a man aged 65 to 85 with urothelial cancer. The chain recombines TRBV5-4 with TRBJ2-2; tentatively, D is TRBD2 (6 bases). CDR3 in amino acids: CASSRRRENTGELFF. The CDR3 DNA reads TGTGCCAGCAGCCGCCGGCGGGAGAACACCGGGGAGCTGTTTTTT.